What follows are 7 T cell receptor beta chains derived from one specimen sequenced in a study of shared T cell receptors in the human thymus. Sequenced by immunoSEQ multiplex PCR; TCRdb stores in-frame clones only, minus some. Of hundreds of thousands of clones listed, around 82% were seen once; the top ten hold roughly 0.013%. Another study also made use of these data, one on human thymus T cells.

Input material: thymocytes. The receptors originated from a boy younger than two with a congenital heart defect.

V gene TRBV30 combines with J gene TRBJ1-2, with D possibly being TRBD1 (6 bases). The CDR3 covers 17 residues. Germline values: CDR1 GTSNPN, CDR2 SVGIG (reference sequence). The V gene lost 5 bases and the J gene lost 3 bases, with 25 bases spanning the gap. The CDR3 is CAWELVGAGDKDYGYTF. CDR3 coding DNA: TGTGCCTGGGAGTTGGTGGGGGCAGGGGACAAGGACTATGGCTACACCTTC.

V is TRBV27 and J is TRBJ2-2; TRBD1 aligns across 8 bases. J gave up 4 bases and V 2 bases, and 6 bases lay outside the gene matches. The CDR3 contains 16 residues. From germline, CDR1 is MNHEY and CDR2 SMNVEV (reference sequence). The CDR3 sequence: CASSLPRQGSTGELFF. CDR3 nucleotide sequence: TGTGCCAGCAGTTTACCCCGACAGGGGAGCACCGGGGAGCTGTTTTTT.

This chain uses TRBV4-2 with TRBJ2-1, with 8 bases aligning to TRBD1. V shed 5 bases and J 5 bases; nucleotides not matched to a gene: 8. The CDR3 extends over 15 amino acids. Germline values: CDR1 LGHNA, CDR2 YNFKEQ. The CDR3 DNA follows: TGTGCCAGCAGCGCCCGGGACAGGTCTCACAATGAGCAGTTCTTC. Protein product: CASSARDRSHNEQFF.

CDR3 residues: CSVETLAGASSYNEQFF. Written as DNA, the CDR3 is TGCAGCGTTGAAACGCTAGCGGGAGCCAGCTCCTACAATGAGCAGTTCTTC. The chain has TRBV29-1 and TRBJ2-1, with 10 bases lining up with TRBD2. Germline V lookup: CDR1 SQVTM, CDR2 ANQGSEA. V trimming: 2 bases; J trimming: 0 bases; junction bases outside the gene matches: 7. This CDR3 is 17 amino acids long.

This sequence joins TRBV5-1 and TRBJ1-1; D is perhaps TRBD1 (5 bases). Trimming left V 0 bases short and J 3 bases short, with 18 bases between. CDR1 is SGHRS, CDR2 YFSETQ, per germline. This CDR3 comprises 17 residues. The chain's CDR3 is CASSLVSPGTRDTEAFF. CDR3 nucleotides: TGCGCCAGCAGCTTGGTATCCCCCGGGACTCGGGACACTGAAGCTTTCTTT.

The chain joins TRBV5-4 to TRBJ2-1; 14 bases agree with TRBD2. J gave up 2 bases and V 7 bases, and 2 bases lay outside the gene matches. CDR1 and CDR2 from the germline V gene are SGHNT and YYREEE (reference sequence). This CDR3 has 15 residues. The CDR3, as DNA: TGTGCCAGCGGACTAGCGGGAGGCACCTACAATGAGCAGTTCTTC. Translating gives CASGLAGGTYNEQFF.

This chain links TRBV4-2 with TRBJ1-4; 9 positions agree with TRBD1. V shed 2 bases, J shed 4 bases, and the junction held 8 bases outside the gene matches. Germline CDR1 LGHNA, CDR2 YNFKEQ. The length of the CDR3 is 17 residues. DNA for the CDR3: TGTGCCAGCAGCCAAAAAGCCAACAGGGGGCGTAATGAAAAACTGTTTTTT. It yields the protein CASSQKANRGRNEKLFF.